This T cell receptor beta chain was recovered during a study of control samples from healthy donors and cancer patients. The CDR3 spans 14 residues. Deletions cut 3 bases from V and 3 bases from J, with 12 bases between. Looked up from germline, CDR1 is MDHEN and CDR2 is SYDVKM. Libraries were prepared by immunoSEQ multiplex PCR; TCRdb keeps only in-frame clonotypes and omits some of them. This table has roughly 130,000 clones, approximately 90% appearing once. The source material was blood. The receptor was derived from a man aged 18 to 30 in good health. The J gene is TRBJ2-7, the V gene TRBV28, with D perhaps TRBD1 (5 bases). The CDR3 sequence: CASSLGQGNYEQYF. The CDR3 DNA reads TGTGCCAGCAGTTTGGGGCAGGGAAACTACGAGCAGTACTTC. Complete variable domain (other parts from reference TRBV28 and TRBJ2-7): DVKVTQSSRYLVKRTGEKVFLECVQDMDHENMFWYRQDPGLGLRLIYFSYDVKMKEKGDIPEGYSVSREKKERFSLILESASTNQTSMYLCASSLGQGNYEQYFGPGTRLTVT.